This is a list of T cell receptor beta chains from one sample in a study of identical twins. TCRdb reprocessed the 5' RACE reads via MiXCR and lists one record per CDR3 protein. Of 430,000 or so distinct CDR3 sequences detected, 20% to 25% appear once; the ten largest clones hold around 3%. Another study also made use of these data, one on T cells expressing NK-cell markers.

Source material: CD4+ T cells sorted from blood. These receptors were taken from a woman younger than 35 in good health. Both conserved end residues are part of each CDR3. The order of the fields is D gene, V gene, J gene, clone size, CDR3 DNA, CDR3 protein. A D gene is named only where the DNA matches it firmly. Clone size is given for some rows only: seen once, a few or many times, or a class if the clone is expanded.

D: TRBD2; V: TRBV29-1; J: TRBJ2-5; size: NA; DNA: TGCAGCGTTGGACTAGCGGTGTATCCCGAAGAGACCCAGTACTTC; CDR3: CSVGLAVYPEETQYF
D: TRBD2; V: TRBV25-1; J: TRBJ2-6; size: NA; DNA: TGTGCCAGCAGTGATTTGGGGGGGTCCCTGTTGGGGGCCAACGTCCTGACTTTC; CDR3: CASSDLGGSLLGANVLTF
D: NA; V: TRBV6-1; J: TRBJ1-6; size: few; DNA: TGTGCCAGCACCCCGTGGGGGGATTCACCCCTCCACTTT; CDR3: CASTPWGDSPLHF
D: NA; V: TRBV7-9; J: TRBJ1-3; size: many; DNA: TGTGCCAGCAGCATTAATGGAAACACCATATATTTT; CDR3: CASSINGNTIYF
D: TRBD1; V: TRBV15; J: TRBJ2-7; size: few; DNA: TGTGCCACCAGCAGAGGGGGGGCCGGGACAGGGGACTACGAGCAGTACTTC; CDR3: CATSRGGAGTGDYEQYF
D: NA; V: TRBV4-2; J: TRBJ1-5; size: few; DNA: TGTGCCAGCGCTAACAGGGCAAGCAATCAGCCCCAGCATTTT; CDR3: CASANRASNQPQHF
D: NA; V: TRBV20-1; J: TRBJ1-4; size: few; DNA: TGCAGTGCGCAAGGGCGGTCCTCGCGTCGTGAAAAACTGTTTTTT; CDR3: CSAQGRSSRREKLFF
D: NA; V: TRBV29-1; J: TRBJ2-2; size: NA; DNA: TGCAGCGTAAACGACAGACAATACACCGGGGAGCTGTTTTTT; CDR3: CSVNDRQYTGELFF
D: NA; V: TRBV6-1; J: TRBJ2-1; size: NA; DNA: TGTGCCAGCAGTGCAATGCGTGAGCAGTTCTTC; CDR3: CASSAMREQFF
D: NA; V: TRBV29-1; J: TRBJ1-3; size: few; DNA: TGCAGCGTTGCAGCCCTTTCTGGAAACACCATATATTTT; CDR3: CSVAALSGNTIYF
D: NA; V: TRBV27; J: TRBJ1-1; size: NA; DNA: TGTGCCAGCAGTTTAGCCTCCCGGAACGCTGAAGCTTTCTTT; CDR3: CASSLASRNAEAFF
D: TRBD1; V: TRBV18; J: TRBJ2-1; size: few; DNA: TGTGCCAGCTCACCACCGGGACAGGGGGCGCGCGGTGAGCAGTTCTTC; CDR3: CASSPPGQGARGEQFF
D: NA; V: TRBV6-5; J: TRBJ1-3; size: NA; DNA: TGTGCCAGCAGTTACACGGGACTCTCTCCATACTCTGGAAACACCATATATTTT; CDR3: CASSYTGLSPYSGNTIYF
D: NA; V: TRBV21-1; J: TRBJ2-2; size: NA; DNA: TGTGCCAGCAGCAGAAGGGACAGTATGAACACCGGGGAGCTGTTTTTT; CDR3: CASSRRDSMNTGELFF
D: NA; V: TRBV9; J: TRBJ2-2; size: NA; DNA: TGTGCCAGCAGCGTAGGGTACGGGAGCGGAACCGGGGAGCTGTTTTTT; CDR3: CASSVGYGSGTGELFF
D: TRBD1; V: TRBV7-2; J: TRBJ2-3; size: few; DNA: TGTGCCAGCAGCCGGGACAGGGGTCGAGATACGCAGTATTTT; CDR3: CASSRDRGRDTQYF
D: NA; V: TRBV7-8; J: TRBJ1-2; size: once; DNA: TGTGCCAGCAGCCACGAGTCTTATGGCTACACCTTC; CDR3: CASSHESYGYTF
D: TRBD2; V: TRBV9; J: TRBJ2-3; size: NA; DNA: TGTGCCAGCAGCGTTTTAGCGGGGGCCACAGATACGCAGTATTTT; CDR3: CASSVLAGATDTQYF
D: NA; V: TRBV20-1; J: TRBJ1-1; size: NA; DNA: TGCAGTGCTAGAGATTGGACACTGAACACTGAAGCTTTCTTT; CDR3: CSARDWTLNTEAFF
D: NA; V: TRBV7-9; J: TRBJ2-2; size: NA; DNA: TGTGCCAGCAGCTTAGGTGGCGGAGTTGGAGGATCCGGGGAGCTGTTTTTT; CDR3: CASSLGGGVGGSGELFF
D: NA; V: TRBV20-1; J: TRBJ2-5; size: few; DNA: TGCAGTGCTAGAGATGGCCGGACCCAAGAGACCCAGTACTTC; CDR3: CSARDGRTQETQYF
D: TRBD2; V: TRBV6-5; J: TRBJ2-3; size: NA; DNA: TGTGCCAGCAGTTACTCGTTCGTTCGCGGGAGTAGCACAGATACGCAGTATTTT; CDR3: CASSYSFVRGSSTDTQYF
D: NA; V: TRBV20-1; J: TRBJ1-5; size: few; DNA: TGCAGTGCTAGAGATCCAGGGTATAGCAATCAGCCCCAGCATTTT; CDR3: CSARDPGYSNQPQHF
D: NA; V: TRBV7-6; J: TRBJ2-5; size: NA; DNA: TGTGCCAGCAGCTTAGTGGGGACTCAAGGGACCCAGTACTTC; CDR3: CASSLVGTQGTQYF
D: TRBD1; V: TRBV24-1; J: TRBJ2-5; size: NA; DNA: TGTGCCACCAGTGACCAGCTCCCAGGGGGCCTAGAGACCCAGTACTTC; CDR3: CATSDQLPGGLETQYF
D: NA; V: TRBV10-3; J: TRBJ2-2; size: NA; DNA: TGTGCCATCAGTGAGTTAACAGCGGGCGCCGGGGAGCTGTTTTTT; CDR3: CAISELTAGAGELFF